This is a list of T cell receptor beta chains from one sample in a study of cytomegalovirus exposure and HLA in healthy donors. Sequenced by immunoSEQ multiplex PCR; TCRdb stores in-frame clones only, minus some. The sample lists around 95,000 clones, approximately 80% seen once, with 3% to 3.5% in the top ten. The sequencing input was PBMCs. The receptors stem from a man aged 25-40 years in good health and CMV-seropositive. Each CDR3 is given with its conserved first and last residue. The D gene is left open where the match is weak. A clone size is listed for some rows: how often the clone was seen (once, few, many), or a class if it is expanded.

>12|TRBV2|NA|NA|TRBJ2-7
CASSEGHYEQYF
TGTGCCAGCAGTGAGGGACACTACGAGCAGTACTTC
>13|TRBV5-4|NA|NA|TRBJ1-1
CASSRQDSTEAFF
TGTGCCAGCAGCCGACAGGACAGCACTGAAGCTTTCTTT
>15|TRBV6-6|NA|NA|TRBJ2-1
CASSYSSGEYNEQFF
TGTGCCAGCAGTTACTCTAGCGGAGAGTACAATGAGCAGTTCTTC
>15|TRBV5-1|NA|TRBD1|TRBJ2-1
CASSYTGGPYNEQFF
TGCGCCAGCAGCTATACAGGGGGACCCTACAATGAGCAGTTCTTC
>14|TRBV27|once|TRBD2|TRBJ2-5
CASSSWGGEETQYF
TGTGCCAGCAGTTCTTGGGGAGGGGAAGAGACCCAGTACTTC
>14|TRBV6-1|NA|TRBD1|TRBJ1-4
CASSRDRGLEKLFF
TGTGCCAGCAGTCGGGACAGGGGGCTTGAAAAACTGTTTTTT
>15|TRBV5-1|NA|TRBD1|TRBJ2-2
CASSHGQARTGELFF
TGCGCCAGCAGCCACGGACAGGCTAGGACCGGGGAGCTGTTTTTT
>13|TRBV10-1|NA|NA|TRBJ1-3
CATQPGTGNTIYF
TGCGCCACCCAGCCCGGGACTGGAAACACCATATATTTT
>16|TRBV4-3|NA|TRBD1|TRBJ2-6
CASSPKQGTGANVLTF
TGCGCCAGCAGCCCCAAACAGGGGACTGGGGCCAACGTCCTGACTTTC
>16|TRBV19|NA|NA|TRBJ1-5
CASSMSGGWPNQPQHF
TGTGCCAGTAGTATGTCGGGTGGTTGGCCCAATCAGCCCCAGCATTTT
>14|TRBV14|NA|NA|TRBJ1-3
CASSQDLSGNTIYF
TGTGCCAGCAGCCAAGATCTATCTGGAAACACCATATATTTT
>15|TRBV7-9|NA|NA|TRBJ2-3
CASSPRAGITDTQYF
TGTGCCAGCAGCCCACGGGCAGGGATCACAGATACGCAGTATTTT
>16|TRBV28|NA|NA|TRBJ2-2
CASTSQRANFPGELFF
TGTGCCAGCACCTCCCAGAGGGCTAATTTTCCGGGGGAGCTGTTTTTT
>15|TRBV6-5|NA|TRBD1|TRBJ2-4
CASSYFGTGQNIQYF
TGTGCCAGCAGTTACTTCGGGACAGGGCAAAACATTCAGTACTTC
>13|TRBV27|NA|NA|TRBJ2-3
CASSSWTADTQYF
TGTGCCAGCAGTTCCTGGACTGCAGATACGCAGTATTTT